This paragraph reports one T cell receptor beta chain. Its target is not known. Germline V gene data show CDR1 as GTSNPN and CDR2 as SVGIG (reference sequence). The germline V and J ends were trimmed by 6 bases and 2 bases, with 14 bases remaining between them. The CDR3 extends over 13 amino acids. The entry originates in a study of cytomegalovirus exposure and HLA in healthy donors. The study, taken as a whole, reports: Available immune exposure information covered CMV serostatus only. Upon later analysis, TCR association rates were observed to vary by HLA locus, being highest for DRB1 and lowest for HLA-C. It has been reported that TCR beta sequences accurately predicted the HLA-A and HLA-B alleles of most subjects. Of the V segments, some could not be distinguished, including TRBV6-2 and TRBV6-3, and were excluded.

The PCR was carried out with 60 Vbeta primers and 13 Jbeta primers. Produced via immunoSEQ multiplex PCR; TCRdb's table is partial and in-frame only. This listing includes about 200,000 clones. This TCR was sampled from a young man in good health and CMV-seronegative. The source material was PBMCs. This chain uses TRBV30 with TRBJ2-7; tentative D call: TRBD1 (6 bases). CDR3 in amino acids: CACNRQAPYEQYF. The CDR3 nucleotides read TGTGCCTGCAATAGACAGGCCCCCTACGAGCAGTACTTC. The full variable domain, in which reference TRBV30 and TRBJ2-7 provide the parts outside the CDR3, is SQTIHQWPATLVQPVGSPLSLECTVEGTSNPNLYWYRQAAGRGLQLLFYSVGIGQISSEVPQNLSASRPQDRQFILSSKKLLLSDSGFYLCACNRQAPYEQYFGPGTRLTVT.